This T cell receptor (beta chain) was obtained from a study of CD8 T cells in ankylosing spondylitis. TCRdb used MiXCR to reprocess the 5' RACE reads, holding one entry per CDR3 protein. Among about 350,000 distinct CDR3 sequences listed, more than 20% were seen once. The CDR3 is 15 residues long. Germline V CDR1 and CDR2: DFQATT, SNEGSKA (reference sequence). J lost 5 bases, V lost 0 bases, and 5 bases had no gene match. Sequences were obtained from blood, either unsorted or a sorted T cell fraction (not recorded which). The chain employs TRBV20-1 and TRBJ1-2; 11 nucleotides agree with TRBD1. This receptor was taken from a male donor with ankylosing spondylitis or in good health (not recorded which). The CDR3 sequence is CSARDWTGGGYGYTF. CDR3 DNA: TGCAGTGCTAGAGATTGGACAGGGGGCGGGTATGGCTACACCTTC.